Shown below are 3 T cell receptor beta chains from a single sample sequenced in a study of T cells in Graves' hyperthyroidism and ophthalmopathy. From RNA transcripts, TCR beta CDR3 regions were amplified. First-round RT-PCR targeting the TCR CDR3 was performed with the HTBI primer set. Via MiXCR, TCRdb re-called the multiplex PCR reads, giving one row per CDR3 protein. The table has 100,000 to 140,000 distinct CDR3 sequences, more than 15% seen once; the top ten hold around 42%. Input material: blood. The receptors were gathered from a woman in her forties or fifties with Graves' hyperthyroidism.

This clonotype was recorded many times. The DNA of the CDR3 is TGTGCCAGCAGTTTAGGGGGTTTCCACAATGAGCAGTTCTTC. This gives the protein CASSLGGFHNEQFF. This sequence joins TRBV12-3 or TRBV12-4 and TRBJ2-1, with D uncertain. The CDR3 is 14 residues long. V was clipped by 1 base and J by 5 bases, with 9 bases between them.

This clonotype was seen ten or more times. The chain carries TRBV9 and TRBJ2-1; D could derive from TRBD1 or TRBD2 (5 bases each). CDR3 length: 15 amino acids. Germline assignment: CDR1 SGDLS and CDR2 YYNGEE. V was clipped by 4 bases and J by 0 bases, with 11 bases between them. The CDR3 loop reads CASSLSGSSYNEQFF. Written as DNA, the CDR3 is TGTGCCAGCAGCCTTTCAGGGAGCTCCTACAATGAGCAGTTCTTC.

This clonotype was found many times. This rearrangement joins TRBV12-3 or TRBV12-4 to TRBJ2-3, with D possibly being TRBD1 (6 bases). Trimming removed 6 bases from V and 5 bases from J, with 12 bases in between. The CDR3 sequence is 13 residues long. This CDR3 reads CASRGAGKDTQYF. The CDR3 coding sequence is TGTGCCAGCAGGGGGGCAGGAAAAGATACGCAGTATTTT.